These 8 T cell receptor beta chains originate from one sample sequenced in a study of metastatic and nonmetastatic thyroid tumors. Thyroid surgery had not been preceded by any treatment in any patient. TCRdb called clones again from the PCR reads with MiXCR. The sample records roughly 29,000 clones, roughly 20% being singletons. The sequenced material came from blood. Receptors originate from a female donor with papillary thyroid cancer or a benign thyroid nodule (not recorded which). Some clones in this sample may be carry-over from other donors' samples.

In its sample, this clone is medium-sized. V and J are TRBV6-2 or TRBV6-3 and TRBJ2-5; possibly TRBD2 for D (8 bases). V was cut by 5 bases and J by 5 bases, with 18 bases left in between. Germline V gene lookup returns CDR1 MNHEY and CDR2 SVGEGT. The CDR3 extends over 15 amino acids. The CDR3 bases are TGTGCCAGCAGTCAACAGGGGACTAGGCTGGAGACCCAGTACTTC. Encoded protein: CASSQQGTRLETQYF.

V gene TRBV6-1 combines with J gene TRBJ1-2; 8 bases are a match to TRBD1. Germline CDR1 MNHNS, CDR2 SASEGT. After removal of 1 base from V and 5 bases from J, the junction contained 3 bases not matched to a gene. The CDR3 has 14 residues. The CDR3 reads CASSEGTGNYGYTF. The CDR3 DNA is TGTGCCAGCAGTGAAGGGACAGGGAATTATGGCTACACCTTC.

Ten or more counts support this clone. J is TRBJ1-2 and V is TRBV7-2; D unclear. V lost 0 bases and J lost 7, with 12 bases in between. CDR1 and CDR2 from the germline V gene are SGHTA and FQGNSA. This CDR3 has 14 residues. The CDR3 spells CASSLASVVGGYTF. The CDR3 DNA is TGTGCCAGCAGCTTAGCGAGCGTGGTAGGTGGCTACACCTTC.

This clone has ten or more counts. The J gene is TRBJ1-5, the V gene TRBV20-1; 7 bases align to TRBD1. The V gene end was trimmed by 0 bases and the J gene end by 3 bases; junction bases not matched to a gene: 8. The V gene's germline CDR1 is DFQATT and CDR2 SNEGSKA (reference sequence). CDR3 length equals 16 residues. CDR3 loop: CSARDPGQADNQPQHF. The DNA for the CDR3 is TGCAGTGCTAGAGATCCCGGACAGGCGGACAATCAGCCCCAGCATTTT.

Many counts were recorded for this clone. The CDR3 DNA follows: TGTGCCAGCAGCCGGCCTAACACCGGGGAGCTGTTTTTT. This gives the protein CASSRPNTGELFF. V gene TRBV3-1 combines with J gene TRBJ2-2, with D unresolved. Germline assignment: CDR1 LGHDT and CDR2 YNNKEL (reference sequence). V lost 4 bases and J 2 bases, leaving 5 bases between the germline ends. This CDR3 is 13 amino acids long.

This clone was detected many times. CDR3 sequence (DNA): TGTGCCAGCAGTTTAACCGGAGATAGCAATCAGCCCCAGCATTTT. Residues: CASSLTGDSNQPQHF. The J gene is TRBJ1-5, the V gene TRBV12-3 or TRBV12-4; D gene unclear. V lost 2 bases, J lost 0 bases, and 8 bases lay in between. This CDR3 has 15 amino acids.

This clone was found a few times. The chain carries TRBV11-1 and TRBJ2-3, with 7 positions matching TRBD2. The junction had 5 bases not matched to a gene; V was cut back by 4 bases and J by 1 base. The germline V gene has CDR1 SGHAT and CDR2 FQDESV (reference sequence). This CDR3 region has 15 residues. The chain's CDR3 is CASSWGGDGTDTQYF. CDR3 nucleotide sequence: TGTGCCAGCAGCTGGGGGGGGGACGGCACAGATACGCAGTATTTT.

This clone was counted ten times or more. The DNA of the CDR3 is TGTGCCAGCAGCCCCGCCCGGACTAGAGGCTGGAATGAGCAGTTCTTC. Encoded protein: CASSPARTRGWNEQFF. The chain carries TRBV11-1 and TRBJ2-1; 7 bases align to TRBD2. The germline V gene encodes CDR1 SGHAT and CDR2 FQDESV (reference sequence). The CDR3 is 16 residues long. V lost 5 bases, J lost 7 bases, and 14 bases stayed unmatched.